This T cell receptor beta chain originates from a study of blood T cell repertoires in COVID-19. In the study overall: Sites across the United States, Italy and Spain contributed samples from acute and convalescent COVID-19. Sample material is recorded as cDNA or gDNA derived from T cells, B-cell-depleted T cells, or PBMCs.

In the authors' methods: Counts of nucleated cells, estimated from reference gene primer amplification, were obtained. The assay was immunoSEQ multiplex PCR, and TCRdb's table has in-frame clones only and misses some. From that table come the V and J calls and clone size; the DNA was used to work out D and trimming. Here the sample spans about 240,000 clones, approximately 86% being singletons. This CDR3 contains 18 residues. The sequencing sample was made of peripheral blood. The V and J genes are TRBV21-1 and TRBJ1-1; TRBD1 is the table's D call and was not checked against the DNA. TRBV21-1 is labeled a pseudogene. The sequence was obtained from a man between 60 and 75 years old who had recovered from COVID-19. The CDR3 spells CASSKALEGDKLHTEAFF. CDR3 in DNA: TGTGCCAGCAGCAAAGCGCTCGAGGGGGACAAACTACACACTGAAGCTTTCTTT.